The following is a TCR beta chain sequence with its context. The V gene end was trimmed by 0 bases and the J gene end by 1 base; junction bases not matched to a gene: 5. Germline V lookup: CDR1 LGHDT, CDR2 YNNKEL (reference sequence). The CDR3 loop spans 18 amino acids. These data belong to a study of PD-1 and CTLA-4 blockade in melanoma. Sequencing used immunoSEQ multiplex PCR; TCRdb keeps in-frame clones, though not all of them. Altogether nearly 30,000 clones are present, roughly 91% being singletons, with the ten largest covering 8% to 9.5%. This chain joins TRBV3-1 (or the pseudogene TRBV3-2) and TRBJ1-4; 10 bases map to TRBD1. The input for sequencing was CD8+ T cells from peripheral blood, taken before anti-PD-1 treatment. This TCR was recovered from a human donor with melanoma. The CDR3 reads CASSQEGTGAVTNEKLFF. For the CDR3, the DNA is TGTGCCAGCAGCCAAGAGGGGACAGGGGCTGTAACTAATGAAAAACTGTTTTTT.